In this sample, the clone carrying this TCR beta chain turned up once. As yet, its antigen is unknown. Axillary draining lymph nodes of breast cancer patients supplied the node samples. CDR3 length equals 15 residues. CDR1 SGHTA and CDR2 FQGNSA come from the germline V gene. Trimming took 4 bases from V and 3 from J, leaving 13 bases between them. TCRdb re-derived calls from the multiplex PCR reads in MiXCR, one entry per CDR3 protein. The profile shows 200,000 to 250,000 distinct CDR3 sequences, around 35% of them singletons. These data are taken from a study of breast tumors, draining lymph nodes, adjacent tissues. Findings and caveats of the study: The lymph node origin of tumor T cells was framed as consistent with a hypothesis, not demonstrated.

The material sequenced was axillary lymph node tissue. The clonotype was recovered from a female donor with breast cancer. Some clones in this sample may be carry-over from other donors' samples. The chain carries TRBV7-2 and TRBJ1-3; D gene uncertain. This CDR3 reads CASSSTAASGNTIYF. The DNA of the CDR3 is TGTGCCAGCAGCTCCACTGCGGCGAGTGGAAACACCATATATTTT.